This is a list of T cell receptor beta chains from one sample in a study of T cells in Graves' hyperthyroidism and ophthalmopathy. A single record per CDR3 protein comes from TCRdb applying MiXCR to the multiplex PCR reads. The top ten hold 15% to 20% of the sample, which has 450,000 to 700,000 distinct CDR3 sequences, around 46% seen once. Sequenced input: peripheral blood or thyroid tissue (not recorded which). Every receptor here comes from an adult woman with Graves' disease, either hyperthyroidism or ophthalmopathy (not recorded which). The CDR3 runs from the conserved cysteine through the conserved F or W. A D gene is named only where the DNA matches it firmly. For some rows the clone size is stated as once, few or many, or as a class when expanded; others skip it.

CDR3 DNA: TGTGCCAGCAGTGAAGTGTCTCATAATTCACCCCTCCACTTT
CDR3 protein: CASSEVSHNSPLHF
J gene: TRBJ1-6
V gene: TRBV6-1
D gene: -
clone size: many

CDR3 DNA: TGTGCCAGCAGAGGGACCTACTATGGCTACACCTTC
CDR3 protein: CASRGTYYGYTF
J gene: TRBJ1-2
V gene: TRBV5-6
D gene: -
clone size: -

CDR3 DNA: TGCAGTGCTAGGGACCCAGGGGAGTCCCTCTACGAGCAGTACTTC
CDR3 protein: CSARDPGESLYEQYF
J gene: TRBJ2-7
V gene: TRBV20-1
D gene: -
clone size: many

CDR3 DNA: TGCAGCGTTGGCAGGGGGACCTACGAGCAGTACTTC
CDR3 protein: CSVGRGTYEQYF
J gene: TRBJ2-7
V gene: TRBV29-1
D gene: TRBD1
clone size: -

CDR3 DNA: TGTGCCAGCAGCTTAGGATCCCTACAAGAGACCCAGTACTTC
CDR3 protein: CASSLGSLQETQYF
J gene: TRBJ2-5
V gene: TRBV5-6
D gene: -
clone size: -

CDR3 DNA: TGTGCCAGCAGCGGATGGGGCAGGGAGGGTCAGCCCCAGCATTTT
CDR3 protein: CASSGWGREGQPQHF
J gene: TRBJ1-5
V gene: TRBV5-6
D gene: -
clone size: -

CDR3 DNA: TGTGCCTGGATAGGGGCAGGGGGCTACACCTTC
CDR3 protein: CAWIGAGGYTF
J gene: TRBJ1-2
V gene: TRBV30
D gene: -
clone size: few

CDR3 DNA: TGTGCCTGGAGTGTTTTAGGCAATCAGCCCCAGCATTTT
CDR3 protein: CAWSVLGNQPQHF
J gene: TRBJ1-5
V gene: TRBV30
D gene: -
clone size: few

CDR3 DNA: TGTGCCAGCAGCCAAGACGCACAGGGGGTCTATGGCTACACCTTC
CDR3 protein: CASSQDAQGVYGYTF
J gene: TRBJ1-2
V gene: TRBV7-9
D gene: TRBD1
clone size: -

CDR3 DNA: TGTGCCAGCAGTTTGATGGGCGTGAGGGCGAACAATCAGCCCCAGCATTTT
CDR3 protein: CASSLMGVRANNQPQHF
J gene: TRBJ1-5
V gene: TRBV12-3/TRBV12-4
D gene: -
clone size: -

CDR3 DNA: TGTGCCAGCAGCGCGGGACAGGATTCGGCTCAGCCCCAGCATTTT
CDR3 protein: CASSAGQDSAQPQHF
J gene: TRBJ1-5
V gene: TRBV7-6
D gene: TRBD1
clone size: -

CDR3 DNA: TGCAGTGCTCGACCGGGACAGGGGAGTATGGCTGAAGCTTTCTTT
CDR3 protein: CSARPGQGSMAEAFF
J gene: TRBJ1-1
V gene: TRBV20-1
D gene: TRBD1
clone size: many

CDR3 DNA: TGTGCCAGCAGCCACAGATCTCCTACTAGCACAGATACGCAGTATTTT
CDR3 protein: CASSHRSPTSTDTQYF
J gene: TRBJ2-3
V gene: TRBV14
D gene: -
clone size: -

CDR3 DNA: TGTGCCAGCAGCTCGGGGACTTTCCCCTACGAGCAGTACTTC
CDR3 protein: CASSSGTFPYEQYF
J gene: TRBJ2-7
V gene: TRBV7-2
D gene: -
clone size: -

CDR3 DNA: TGTGCTAGCAGCCCCCAAGCAGTTGGGGGGACCGGGGAGCTGTTTTTT
CDR3 protein: CASSPQAVGGTGELFF
J gene: TRBJ2-2
V gene: TRBV7-7
D gene: -
clone size: many

CDR3 DNA: TGTGCCAGCAGTCCTGACAGGGGTTTTTTAACCATATATTTT
CDR3 protein: CASSPDRGFLTIYF
J gene: TRBJ1-3
V gene: TRBV11-1
D gene: TRBD1
clone size: -

CDR3 DNA: TGCGCCAGCAGCCTCACCAGGACGGTCAACACTGAAGCTTTCTTT
CDR3 protein: CASSLTRTVNTEAFF
J gene: TRBJ1-1
V gene: TRBV4-1
D gene: -
clone size: once

CDR3 DNA: TGCGCCAGCAGGGCCTCCGGAGACAGGAGTCGGTCGGGAGGAAACACCATATATTTT
CDR3 protein: CASRASGDRSRSGGNTIYF
J gene: TRBJ1-3
V gene: TRBV5-1
D gene: -
clone size: few

CDR3 DNA: TGTGCCACCAAAAGCTGGGGACAGCAACCCAGTTTCACAGATACGCAGTATTTT
CDR3 protein: CATKSWGQQPSFTDTQYF
J gene: TRBJ2-3
V gene: TRBV2
D gene: TRBD1
clone size: few

CDR3 DNA: TGTGCCAGCAGCCCATGGGACAGGGCCGAGACCCAGTACTTC
CDR3 protein: CASSPWDRAETQYF
J gene: TRBJ2-5
V gene: TRBV7-9
D gene: TRBD1
clone size: -

CDR3 DNA: TGTGCCAGTAGTTCCCACGGGGTCTCACCCCTCCACTTT
CDR3 protein: CASSSHGVSPLHF
J gene: TRBJ1-6
V gene: TRBV19
D gene: -
clone size: many

CDR3 DNA: TGTGCCAGCAGCCCGCAGGGAGTCCCTAACTATGGCTACACCTTC
CDR3 protein: CASSPQGVPNYGYTF
J gene: TRBJ1-2
V gene: TRBV12-3/TRBV12-4
D gene: -
clone size: many

CDR3 DNA: TGCGCCAGCGCCAGGGGAGATGCTTTCTTT
CDR3 protein: CASARGDAFF
J gene: TRBJ1-1
V gene: TRBV10-2
D gene: -
clone size: -

CDR3 DNA: TGTGCCAGCAGCCCACCGGGTCGCTACGAGCAGTACTTC
CDR3 protein: CASSPPGRYEQYF
J gene: TRBJ2-7
V gene: TRBV7-9
D gene: -
clone size: many

CDR3 DNA: TGTGCCACCAGCAGAGGAGGAGGGGCTGGGACCCAGTACTTC
CDR3 protein: CATSRGGGAGTQYF
J gene: TRBJ2-5
V gene: TRBV15
D gene: -
clone size: -

CDR3 DNA: TGTGCCAGCAGCTCCCCCTTCGACAGGGAGTTTTCTGAAGCTTTCTTT
CDR3 protein: CASSSPFDREFSEAFF
J gene: TRBJ1-1
V gene: TRBV7-2
D gene: TRBD1
clone size: many

CDR3 DNA: TGCGCCAGCAGCCAAGGACCCACTAGCGGGAGAGCCGGGGAGCTGTTTTTT
CDR3 protein: CASSQGPTSGRAGELFF
J gene: TRBJ2-2
V gene: TRBV4-1
D gene: TRBD2
clone size: -

CDR3 DNA: TGCGCCAGCACCCAAACTTCAGGGAGCGGGACCCAGTACTTC
CDR3 protein: CASTQTSGSGTQYF
J gene: TRBJ2-5
V gene: TRBV5-1
D gene: -
clone size: -